This TCR beta chain was identified during a study of T cell changes during pregnancy in multiple sclerosis. Per the germline V gene, CDR1 is SGHNT and CDR2 is YYREEE (reference sequence). The CDR3 spans 14 residues. Trimming left V 0 bases short and J 8 bases short, with 14 bases between. Clones were read by immunoSEQ multiplex PCR, and TCRdb kept only the in-frame ones, dropping some. This sample carries around 110,000 clones, around nine tenths of them seen once, and the ten largest clones take approximately 1.5%. Source: peripheral blood, taken in the third trimester of pregnancy. The chain couples TRBV5-4 to TRBJ2-5; TRBD2 is a possible D gene (7 bases). The clonotype originates from a female donor with multiple sclerosis, enrolled in a pregnancy study. The CDR3 DNA reads as TGTGCCAGCAGCTTGGCCGGGGGGCCGCAAACCCAGTACTTC. Its translation is CASSLAGGPQTQYF.